A single sample gave rise to the 4 T cell receptor beta chains below, sequenced in a study of blood T cell repertoires in COVID-19. Libraries were prepared by immunoSEQ multiplex PCR; TCRdb keeps only in-frame clonotypes and omits some of them. This sample yields 75,000 or so clones, of which approximately 80% are seen a single time; approximately 6.2% belongs to the top ten. Input material: peripheral blood. These receptor sequences come from a man aged 60 to 75 with active or convalescent COVID-19.

CDR3 DNA sequence: TGTGCCAGCAGCTTAGGAACCGGGACAGAGAACACCATATATTTT. It is translated as CASSLGTGTENTIYF. V usage is TRBV11-3 and J usage is TRBJ1-3, with 7 positions matching TRBD1. CDR1 SGHNT and CDR2 YENEEA come from the germline V gene. The ends lost 1 base at V and 7 bases at J; junction bases unmatched: 7. This CDR3 comprises 15 residues.

This chain connects TRBV4-2 to TRBJ2-2; 7 bases are a match to TRBD1. J was trimmed by 7 bases and V by 1 base; bases with no gene match: 9. This CDR3 region has 16 residues. From germline, CDR1 is LGHNA and CDR2 YNFKEQ. The chain's CDR3 is CASSQVGIQGVGELFF. In DNA form, the CDR3 reads TGTGCCAGCAGCCAAGTCGGGATCCAGGGGGTCGGGGAGCTGTTTTTT.

The chain is built from TRBV5-1 and TRBJ2-5; 11 bases are shared with TRBD1. The germline V gene encodes CDR1 SGHRS and CDR2 YFSETQ. This CDR3 is 16 amino acids long. The trim removed 4 bases at V and 5 bases at J, leaving 10 bases unmatched. The CDR3 DNA reads TGCGCCAGCAGCCCTCGGACAGGGGGCGCCTTGGAGACCCAGTACTTC. As protein: CASSPRTGGALETQYF.

The chain carries TRBV7-8 and TRBJ2-3; no clear D gene. V was trimmed by 1 base and J by 0 bases, leaving 8 bases between them. This CDR3 contains 15 residues. Germline assignment: CDR1 SGHVS and CDR2 FQNEAQ. The DNA for the CDR3 is TGTGCCAGCAGCTTAGTGCCGGTTAGCACAGATACGCAGTATTTT. It is translated as CASSLVPVSTDTQYF.